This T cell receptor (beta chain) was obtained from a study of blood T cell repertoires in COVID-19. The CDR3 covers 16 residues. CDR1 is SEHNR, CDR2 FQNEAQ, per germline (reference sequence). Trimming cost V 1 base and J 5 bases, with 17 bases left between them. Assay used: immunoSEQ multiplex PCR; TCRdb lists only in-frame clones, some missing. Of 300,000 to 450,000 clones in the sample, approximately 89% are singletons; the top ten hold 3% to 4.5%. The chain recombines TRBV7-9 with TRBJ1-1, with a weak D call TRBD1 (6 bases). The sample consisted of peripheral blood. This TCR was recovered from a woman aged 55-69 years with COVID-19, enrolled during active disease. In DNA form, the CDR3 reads TGTGCCAGCAGCTTAGGTGCTGCCAGGGGATTTACTGAAGCTTTCTTT. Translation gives CASSLGAARGFTEAFF.